This passage covers 27 T cell receptor beta chains from one sample sequenced in a study of neurological immune-mediated disorders. MiXCR, run by TCRdb on the 5' RACE reads, gives a single entry per CDR3 protein. The table records fewer than 85,000 distinct CDR3 sequences, 4.5% to 6.5% of them present only once. The material sequenced was PBMCs. These receptors came from a woman aged 30 to 39 with multiple sclerosis.

This clonotype was seen many times. V usage is TRBV9 and J usage is TRBJ1-1; TRBD1 aligns across 7 bases. This CDR3 has 15 residues. The junction had 7 bases not matched to a gene; V was cut back by 0 bases and J by 5 bases. Per germline, CDR1 SGDLS and CDR2 YYNGEE. CDR3 residues: CASSVGGAQGTEAFF. The DNA for the CDR3 is TGTGCCAGCAGCGTAGGAGGGGCACAGGGGACTGAAGCTTTCTTT.

This clonotype was picked up many times. The chain recombines TRBV20-1 with TRBJ1-6; 8 bases agree with TRBD1. V lost 3 bases to trimming and J lost 7 bases; unmatched junction nucleotides: 8. The CDR3 consists of 15 residues. Germline CDR1 reads DFQATT; CDR2 reads SNEGSKA (reference sequence). CDR3 sequence reads: CSASDRGIGNSPLHF. For the CDR3, the DNA is TGCAGTGCTAGTGACAGGGGTATTGGGAATTCACCCCTCCACTTT.

The V call is TRBV27, the J call TRBJ2-1; 12 bases agree with TRBD2. This CDR3 comprises 17 residues. CDR1 is MNHEY and CDR2 is SMNVEV in the germline V gene (reference sequence). Trimming took 4 bases from V and 7 from J; bases not matched to a gene: 11. This chain's CDR3 is CASSYWDGLAGHNEQFF. CDR3 DNA: TGTGCCAGCAGTTACTGGGACGGACTAGCGGGACATAATGAGCAGTTCTTC.

This clonotype was counted ten times or more. The chain is built from TRBV19 and TRBJ1-4; 7 bases line up with TRBD1. The germline V gene encodes CDR1 LNHDA and CDR2 SQIVND (reference sequence). After removal of 4 bases from V and 4 bases from J, the junction contained 6 bases not matched to a gene. The CDR3 sequence is 15 residues long. CDR3 sequence (DNA): TGTGCCAGTAGTACCCCGGGACAGATTAATGAAAAACTGTTTTTT. This encodes CASSTPGQINEKLFF.

The DNA of the CDR3 is TGTGCCAGCAGTTTAGGGGGTGAAGAGCAGTTCTTC. Residues: CASSLGGEEQFF. This chain connects TRBV28 to TRBJ2-1; D assignment may be TRBD1 or TRBD2 (5 bases each). The CDR3 is 12 amino acids. V was shortened by 2 bases and J by 10 bases, with 9 bases between the two germline ends. Germline CDR1 MDHEN, CDR2 SYDVKM.

The table lists this clonotype with many counts. CDR3 sequence: CASSLDILGEKLFF. The CDR3 coding sequence is TGCGCCAGCAGCCTAGACATCCTAGGAGAAAAACTGTTTTTT. The V gene is TRBV5-1, the J gene TRBJ1-4; D not certain. The V end was cut by 4 bases, the J end by 8 bases, with 15 bases between. The germline gives CDR1 SGHRS, CDR2 YFSETQ. This CDR3 contains 14 residues.

V is TRBV20-1 and J is TRBJ2-3, with unresolved D. The ends were cut back, 3 bases at V and 0 bases at J, with 13 bases in the middle. The CDR3 runs 15 residues. Germline V CDR1 and CDR2: DFQATT, SNEGSKA (reference sequence). The CDR3 sequence is CSARDGGVSTDTQYF. The CDR3 DNA reads as TGCAGTGCTAGGGACGGCGGAGTTAGCACAGATACGCAGTATTTT.

This clonotype was observed at least ten times. V gene TRBV20-1 combines with J gene TRBJ1-6; TRBD1 agrees at 9 bases. After removal of 2 bases from V and 8 bases from J, the junction contained 7 bases not matched to a gene. This CDR3 has 15 residues. Germline V gene data show CDR1 as DFQATT and CDR2 as SNEGSKA (reference sequence). CDR3 nucleotide sequence: TGCAGTGCTAGACCGAACAGGGGGCAGGATTCACCCCTCCACTTT. Translated: CSARPNRGQDSPLHF.

This clonotype has at least ten counts. The chain is built from TRBV5-6 and TRBJ1-1, with 8 bases that match TRBD1. The V and J ends lost 4 bases and 0 bases, in that order; junction bases with no gene match: 11. CDR3 length equals 17 residues. CDR1 is SGHDT and CDR2 is YYEEEE in the germline V gene. CDR3: CASSREQGVPLNTEAFF. The CDR3 coding sequence is TGTGCCAGCAGCCGCGAACAGGGGGTGCCGTTGAACACTGAAGCTTTCTTT.

This chain links TRBV6-6 with TRBJ1-5; D ambiguous. This CDR3 comprises 13 residues. V dropped 6 bases and J dropped 5 bases, with 11 bases sitting between them. Germline CDR1 is MNHNY and CDR2 is SVGAGI (reference sequence). The CDR3 DNA reads as TGTGCCAGCAGCCCCTACTTGGATCAGCCCCAGCATTTT. The encoded protein is CASSPYLDQPQHF.

This clonotype was found a few times. The chain employs TRBV7-6 and TRBJ2-1; 10 bases line up with TRBD2. Germline assignment: CDR1 SGHVS and CDR2 FNYEAQ. Losses at the gene ends were 5 bases for V and 4 bases for J; bases not matched to a gene: 5. CDR3 size: 15 residues. The CDR3 protein is CASSASGRGYNEQFF. The CDR3, as DNA: TGTGCCAGCAGCGCGAGCGGGAGGGGGTACAATGAGCAGTTCTTC.

This clonotype has a count of ten or more. The chain links TRBV6-6 to TRBJ2-5, with 8 bases aligning to TRBD2. CDR1 is MNHNY, CDR2 SVGAGI, per germline (reference sequence). This CDR3 is 14 amino acids long. V lost 6 bases, J lost 5 bases, and 8 bases stayed unmatched. The CDR3 nucleotides are TGTGCCAGCAGCGCCAGCGGGAGCGGGGAGACCCAGTACTTC. This translates into CASSASGSGETQYF.

This clonotype was counted at least ten times. The chain employs TRBV20-1 and TRBJ2-1; D could derive from TRBD1 or TRBD2 (6 bases each). CDR1 DFQATT and CDR2 SNEGSKA come from the germline V gene (reference sequence). The CDR3 has 14 amino acids. Trimming took off 4 bases at V and 2 bases at J, with 12 bases between the two ends. CDR3 bases: TGCAGTGCTACCAGGGGCGGGACCTACAATGAGCAGTTCTTC. Translated: CSATRGGTYNEQFF.

This clonotype was recorded many times. This chain uses TRBV15 with TRBJ2-7; maybe TRBD1 (5 bases). Germline lookup yields CDR1 LNHNV and CDR2 YYDKDF (reference sequence). Trimming took 0 bases from V and 0 from J, leaving 12 bases between them. The CDR3 is 16 residues long. This CDR3 is CATSRDQGIISYEQYF. DNA for the CDR3: TGTGCCACCAGCAGAGATCAGGGTATAATCTCCTACGAGCAGTACTTC.

This clonotype showed up many times. The chain couples TRBV20-1 to TRBJ1-1; D gene unclear. Trimming pared 2 bases from V and 5 bases from J, leaving 6 bases between. The CDR3 loop spans 11 amino acids. The V gene's germline CDR1 is DFQATT and CDR2 SNEGSKA (reference sequence). CDR3 coding DNA: TGCAGTGCTAGACTCGTTACTGAAGCTTTCTTT. As protein: CSARLVTEAFF.

In its sample, this clonotype was seen many times. The V call is TRBV20-1, the J call TRBJ2-7; possibly TRBD1 or TRBD2 for D (6 bases each). Looked up from germline, CDR1 is DFQATT and CDR2 is SNEGSKA (reference sequence). V lost 6 bases, J lost 0 bases, and 18 bases lay in between. This CDR3 contains 15 residues. For the CDR3, the DNA is TGCAGTGCCCTACACCGGAGGGGGGTCTCCTACGAGCAGTACTTC. Amino acids: CSALHRRGVSYEQYF.

This clonotype was seen at least ten times. The rearrangement links TRBV7-2 to TRBJ2-3; TRBD1 or TRBD2 may be the D gene (5 bases each). From germline, CDR1 is SGHTA and CDR2 FQGNSA. V gave up 3 bases and J gave up 7 bases, with 17 bases separating them. The length of the CDR3 is 15 residues. The CDR3 region has the DNA TGTGCCAGCAGCTTGGGGGTGGGATTACAAAATACGCAGTATTTT. It is translated as CASSLGVGLQNTQYF.

The chain combines TRBV5-1 with TRBJ2-5; D perhaps matches TRBD1 (6 bases). Germline values: CDR1 SGHRS, CDR2 YFSETQ. V was trimmed by 3 bases and J by 2 bases, leaving 11 bases between them. The CDR3 is 14 residues long. CDR3 loop: CASSYGQGQETQYF. The CDR3 DNA reads as TGCGCCAGCAGCTACGGCCAGGGGCAAGAGACCCAGTACTTC.

This clonotype has ten or more counts. The V call is TRBV15, the J call TRBJ2-5; D unclear. CDR1 and CDR2 from the germline V gene are LNHNV and YYDKDF (reference sequence). V lost 4 bases and J 3 bases, leaving 12 bases between the germline ends. CDR3 length: 14 residues. CDR3 nucleotide sequence: TGTGCCACCAGCACAGCCGGTCGGGAAGAGACCCAGTACTTC. Amino acid sequence: CATSTAGREETQYF.

This clonotype was recorded at least ten times. CDR3: CSVEDLISDTQYF. The CDR3 DNA reads as TGCAGCGTTGAAGATCTGATCTCAGATACGCAGTATTTT. The chain links TRBV29-1 to TRBJ2-3; no clear D gene. V was cut by 0 bases and J by 4 bases, with 8 bases left in between. Germline CDR1 SQVTM, CDR2 ANQGSEA. The CDR3 has 13 residues.

This clonotype appeared many times. The chain couples TRBV12-3 or TRBV12-4 to TRBJ2-7; D not certain. Between the trimmed V and J ends, which lost 2 bases and 1 base, there was a span of 9 bases. The length of the CDR3 is 14 residues. Here the CDR3 DNA reads TGTGCCAGCAGTTTAATATTAGGGTCCTACGAGCAGTACTTC. Its protein is CASSLILGSYEQYF.

This clonotype was observed many times. This rearrangement joins TRBV5-6 to TRBJ2-7, with D perhaps matching TRBD1 or TRBD2 (6 bases each). This CDR3 has 15 residues. Germline V gene data show CDR1 as SGHDT and CDR2 as YYEEEE. The V and J ends lost 3 bases and 3 bases respectively, with 16 bases between them. The CDR3 reads CASSSTGADDYEQYV. The CDR3 DNA sequence: TGTGCCAGCAGCTCCACGGGGGCGGATGACTACGAGCAGTACGTC.

This clonotype has at least ten counts. The chain has TRBV5-6 and TRBJ2-2; D unresolved. The germline CDR1 and CDR2 sequences are SGHDT and YYEEEE. V was clipped by 1 base and J by 1 base, with 14 bases between them. CDR3 length equals 17 residues. The CDR3 DNA is TGTGCCAGCAGCTTGAGGCTAAGCAGGCGGAACACCGGGGAGCTGTTTTTT. It specifies CASSLRLSRRNTGELFF. Complete variable domain (other parts from reference TRBV5-6 and TRBJ2-2): DAGVTQSPTHLIKTRGQQVTLRCSPKSGHDTVSWYQQALGQGPQFIFQYYEEEERQRGNFPDRFSGHQFPNYSSELNVNALLLGDSALYLCASSLRLSRRNTGELFFGEGSRLTVL.

This clonotype was observed many times. The chain recombines TRBV5-1 with TRBJ2-3, with 8 bases identical to TRBD1. Trimming removed 2 bases from V and 0 bases from J; junction bases left unmatched: 5. CDR1 SGHRS and CDR2 YFSETQ come from the germline V gene. The CDR3 spans 16 residues. CDR3 DNA: TGCGCCAGCAGCTTTGGGGACAGGAGGAGCACAGATACGCAGTATTTT. Protein sequence: CASSFGDRRSTDTQYF.

A word on this clonotype: A much more abundant neighbour one base away suggests this may be a read error. The chain links TRBV18 to TRBJ2-6; D is tentatively TRBD1 or TRBD2 (6 bases each). V lost 3 bases, J lost 0 bases, and 18 bases lay in between. Germline CDR1 is KGHSH and CDR2 is LQKENI. The CDR3 runs 19 residues. CDR3 coding DNA: TGTGCCAGCTCACCCTGCACAGGGATGGGACTCTCTGGGGCCAACGTCCTGACTTTC. The encoded protein is CASSPCTGMGLSGANVLTF.

This clonotype occurred many times. The chain couples TRBV3-1 to TRBJ2-5; no clear D. CDR1 and CDR2 from the germline V gene are LGHDT and YNNKEL (reference sequence). Trimming left V 4 bases short and J 4 bases short, with 13 bases between. CDR3 length: 14 residues. The CDR3 coding sequence is TGTGCCAGCAGCCCCCCCGAAGGAACAGAGACCCAGTACTTC. This gives the protein CASSPPEGTETQYF.

This clonotype was observed many times. The chain recombines TRBV5-1 with TRBJ1-5; D may be TRBD1 (5 bases). The V gene lost 0 bases and the J gene lost 5 bases, with 9 bases spanning the gap. The CDR3 consists of 14 residues. Germline V gene lookup returns CDR1 SGHRS and CDR2 YFSETQ. This CDR3 reads CASSLVGGDQPQHF. CDR3 in DNA: TGCGCCAGCAGCTTGGTGGGGGGGGATCAGCCCCAGCATTTT.